What follows are 10 T cell receptor beta chains derived from one specimen sequenced in a study of regulatory T cells in long-lasting Graves disease. Regarding time point: persistent/refractory GD, antithyroid drugs over 5 years with positive TRAb. From PBMCs, RNA was extracted and then used to make the TCR library. Library construction for TCR beta used iRepertoire HTBI primers and Arm-PCR of CDR3 regions. TCRdb re-called the multiplex PCR reads with MiXCR, one entry per CDR3 protein. This table has hundreds of thousands of distinct CDR3 sequences, 21% appearing once. Specimen: peripheral blood mononuclear cells (PBMCs), collected when the disease was refractory, from a patient treated with antithyroid drugs. The receptors derive from a female donor with Graves disease.

This clonotype was counted at least ten times. The rearrangement uses TRBV5-1 and TRBJ1-1, with D perhaps matching TRBD1 (6 bases). V gave up 4 bases and J gave up 0 bases, with 22 bases separating them. CDR1 and CDR2 from the germline V gene are SGHRS and YFSETQ. The CDR3 covers 18 residues. CDR3 sequence (DNA): TGCGCCAGCAGCGAAAGACAGGACAGCTTTCTTATGAACACTGAAGCTTTCTTT. Translating gives CASSERQDSFLMNTEAFF.

This clonotype was recorded at least ten times. The chain recombines TRBV12-3 or TRBV12-4 with TRBJ1-2, with D tentatively TRBD1 (5 bases). Trimming pared 5 bases from V and 4 bases from J, leaving 14 bases between. CDR3 length: 14 residues. For the CDR3, the DNA is TGTGCCAGCAGTACTATTGCCGGGGGCTATGGCTACACCTTC. This translates into CASSTIAGGYGYTF.

About this clonotype: A much larger clone lies one base from this, so it may be a read error. The V gene is TRBV28, the J gene TRBJ2-3; 12 nucleotides line up with TRBD2. Germline V gene data show CDR1 as MDHEN and CDR2 as SYDVKM. This CDR3 spans 15 amino acids. The V and J ends lost 2 bases and 5 bases, in that order; junction bases with no gene match: 2. The DNA for the CDR3 is TGTGCCAGCAGTTTACCTAGCGGGAGGGTAGATACGCAGTATTTT. Translation: CASSLPSGRVDTQYF.

This clonotype appeared a few times. This chain links TRBV20-1 with TRBJ2-2; no firm D call. V was clipped by 0 bases and J by 8 bases, with 10 bases between them. Germline loops: CDR1 DFQATT, CDR2 SNEGSKA (reference sequence). The CDR3 extends over 13 amino acids. CDR3 in DNA: TGCAGTGCTAGAGATCCGATGGTGGGGGAGCTGTTTTTT. Amino acid sequence: CSARDPMVGELFF.

The chain joins TRBV27 to TRBJ2-5, with 9 nucleotides matching TRBD1. Near its end, the DNA agrees better with TRBJ2-3, so the J call may be wrong. Germline assignment: CDR1 MNHEY and CDR2 SMNVEV (reference sequence). The CDR3 covers 17 residues. DNA for the CDR3: TGTGCCAGCAGTTTACCCCTGGGGACAGGGCGCCCACGTACGCAGTATTTT. As protein: CASSLPLGTGRPRTQYF.

The V gene is TRBV13, the J gene TRBJ2-5; 11 nucleotides align to TRBD2. From germline, CDR1 is PRHDT and CDR2 FYEKMQ (reference sequence). CDR3 length equals 18 residues. Trimming removed 5 bases from V and 5 bases from J; junction bases left unmatched: 16. CDR3: CASSPPGTSGGGAETQYF. Written as DNA, the CDR3 is TGTGCCAGCAGCCCGCCCGGGACTAGCGGAGGGGGCGCTGAGACCCAGTACTTC.

At least ten counts were recorded for this clonotype. J is TRBJ1-4 and V is TRBV7-9, with D perhaps matching TRBD1 (5 bases). CDR3 length: 15 amino acids. Trimming removed 5 bases from V and 12 bases from J, with 22 bases in between. The germline V gene encodes CDR1 SEHNR and CDR2 FQNEAQ (reference sequence). Here the CDR3 DNA reads TGTGCCAGCAGCCGAACCGGGACCACGGTGGGGGAACTGTTTTTT. Its protein product is CASSRTGTTVGELFF.

The chain recombines TRBV6-1 with TRBJ1-5, with 8 bases that match TRBD1. This CDR3 comprises 13 residues. Unmatched junction bases numbered 6, after V lost 8 bases and J lost 6 bases. CDR1 is MNHNS, CDR2 SASEGT, per germline. CDR3 nucleotides: TGTGCCAGCTGCCGGGACAGGACTCAGCCCCAGCATTTT. Translating it yields CASCRDRTQPQHF.

This clonotype has just a few counts. Given a much more abundant clone one base away, this may be a read error. The CDR3 DNA reads TGTGCCAGCTTGGGGGGCCCGGACACTGAAGCTTTCTTT. Protein product: CASLGGPDTEAFF. V is TRBV2 and J is TRBJ1-1; possible D gene TRBD1, 6 bases. V was clipped by 8 bases and J by 3 bases, with 13 bases between them. CDR1 is SNHLY, CDR2 FYNNEI, per germline. The CDR3 is 13 residues long.

This clonotype was seen ten or more times. The J gene is TRBJ2-7, the V gene TRBV10-3, with 7 nucleotides matching TRBD1. CDR3 length: 14 amino acids. The germline V gene encodes CDR1 ENHRY and CDR2 SYGVKD. V trimming: 8 bases; J trimming: 0 bases; junction bases outside the gene matches: 7. CDR3 sequence reads: CAIGWGQSSYEQYF. The CDR3 DNA reads as TGTGCCATCGGCTGGGGACAGAGCTCCTACGAGCAGTACTTC.